One sample yielded the 30 T cell receptor beta chains listed below, sequenced in a study of cytomegalovirus exposure and HLA in healthy donors. It was with 60 Vbeta and 13 Jbeta primers that the PCR ran. Clones were read by immunoSEQ multiplex PCR, and TCRdb kept only the in-frame ones, dropping some. The sample has about 82,000 clones; 70% to 75% are singletons. Material for sequencing was PBMCs. The receptors come from a woman aged 50 to 60 in good health and CMV-seropositive.

This chain connects TRBV4-2 to TRBJ1-3, with D possibly matching TRBD1 (6 bases). CDR3 size: 17 residues. The germline V gene has CDR1 LGHNA and CDR2 YNFKEQ. The V end lost 0 bases, the J end lost 0 bases, and 12 bases lay between the germline ends. This CDR3 is CASSQEVRTDSGNTIYF. CDR3 in DNA: TGTGCCAGCAGCCAAGAAGTTCGGACAGACTCTGGAAACACCATATATTTT.

The chain has TRBV6-4 and TRBJ2-2; TRBD2 aligns across 12 bases. The V and J ends lost 6 bases and 5 bases, in that order; junction bases with no gene match: 4. The CDR3 extends over 15 amino acids. Germline V CDR1 and CDR2: MRHNA, SNTAGT. CDR3 DNA: TGTGCCAGCAGCCCCGGGACTAGCGGGACCGGGGAGCTGTTTTTT. This encodes CASSPGTSGTGELFF.

This chain connects TRBV29-1 to TRBJ2-5; TRBD2 is a possible D gene (6 bases). With 0 bases removed from V and 3 bases from J, the gap between germline ends came to 23 bases. This CDR3 contains 18 residues. The germline CDR1 and CDR2 sequences are SQVTM and ANQGSEA. CDR3 sequence (DNA): TGCAGCGTTGAAGACGGGGAGCTTTGGGAGGTAGCTAAAGAGACCCAGTACTTC. Translation gives CSVEDGELWEVAKETQYF.

The rearrangement uses TRBV11-1 and TRBJ1-4; D is uncertain. CDR3 length: 12 residues. Germline CDR1 and CDR2: SGHAT and FQDESV (reference sequence). V lost 5 bases, J lost 10 bases, and 11 bases lay in between. The chain's CDR3 is CASSNIRGKLFF. The CDR3 bases are TGTGCCAGCAGCAACATACGCGGAAAACTGTTTTTT.

Points on this clone: This sample also contains other DNA sequences that code for the same CDR3. The chain carries TRBV30 and TRBJ2-2; 7 bases map to TRBD1. This CDR3 has 19 amino acids. The germline CDR1 and CDR2 sequences are GTSNPN and SVGIG (reference sequence). J was trimmed by 4 bases and V by 2 bases; bases with no gene match: 19. CDR3 sequence (DNA): TGTGCCTGGAGTCCTTTACCTTGGAATGACAGGGCCATCACCGGGGAGCTGTTTTTT. This translates into CAWSPLPWNDRAITGELFF.

The V and J genes are TRBV6-5 and TRBJ2-7; D is possibly TRBD1 (5 bases). V was trimmed by 6 bases and J by 3 bases, leaving 15 bases between them. Germline CDR1 and CDR2: MNHEY and SVGAGI. The CDR3 is made up of 14 amino acids. The CDR3 protein is CASRVTQGFYEQYF. The CDR3 DNA reads as TGTGCCAGCAGAGTTACTCAGGGTTTCTACGAGCAGTACTTC.

This clone was seen once. This chain connects TRBV9 to TRBJ2-3; 8 nucleotides align to TRBD1. Germline loops: CDR1 SGDLS, CDR2 YYNGEE. V lost 1 base and J lost 4; bases outside the gene matches: 8. CDR3 size: 16 residues. CDR3 loop: CASSVTQGASSDTQYF. CDR3 nucleotide sequence: TGTGCCAGCAGCGTAACTCAGGGGGCGTCTTCAGATACGCAGTATTTT.

This clone was observed once. The chain links TRBV5-5 to TRBJ1-2, with D perhaps TRBD1 (6 bases). With 0 bases removed from V and 7 bases from J, the gap between germline ends came to 19 bases. The CDR3 runs 16 residues. Looked up from germline, CDR1 is SGHKS and CDR2 is YYEKEE (reference sequence). The CDR3 loop reads CASSLVAAGALSGYTF. The CDR3, as DNA: TGTGCCAGCAGCTTGGTGGCTGCAGGGGCGCTCAGTGGCTACACCTTC.

V is TRBV28 and J is TRBJ2-1; D is undetermined. The V and J ends lost 5 bases and 8 bases respectively, with 10 bases between them. The CDR3 extends over 12 amino acids. Germline assignment: CDR1 MDHEN and CDR2 SYDVKM. CDR3 coding DNA: TGTGCCAGCAGTCCCGAGAGCGATGAGCAGTTCTTC. The encoded protein is CASSPESDEQFF.

This chain joins TRBV30 and TRBJ2-3; 12 bases agree with TRBD2. This CDR3 comprises 13 residues. Germline CDR1 reads GTSNPN; CDR2 reads SVGIG (reference sequence). The V gene end was trimmed by 7 bases and the J gene end by 7 bases; junction bases not matched to a gene: 6. CDR3 coding DNA: TGTGCCTTCAGCGGACTAGCGGGACATACGCAGTATTTT. Translated: CAFSGLAGHTQYF.

This clone occurred a few times. This rearrangement joins TRBV6-1 to TRBJ2-3; D gene uncertain. There are 12 residues in the CDR3. Trimming cost V 3 bases and J 2 bases, with 3 bases left between them. Germline V CDR1 and CDR2: MNHNS, SASEGT. CDR3 sequence reads: CASSDFTDTQYF. The CDR3 coding sequence is TGTGCCAGCAGTGACTTCACAGATACGCAGTATTTT.

The chain recombines TRBV30 with TRBJ1-4; no clear D gene. This CDR3 spans 15 amino acids. With 3 bases removed from V and 7 bases from J, the gap between germline ends came to 18 bases. Germline V gene sequence: CDR1 GTSNPN, CDR2 SVGIG (reference sequence). The CDR3 loop is CAWSNPGFPPEKLFF. CDR3 DNA sequence: TGTGCCTGGAGCAACCCGGGTTTCCCCCCTGAAAAACTGTTTTTT.

The chain joins TRBV7-2 to TRBJ2-1; D remains unclear. V was clipped by 5 bases and J by 5 bases, with 7 bases between them. The CDR3 is 12 amino acids. Looked up from germline, CDR1 is SGHTA and CDR2 is FQGNSA. The CDR3, as DNA: TGTGCCAGCAGCGCCATAGACAATGAGCAGTTCTTC. Encoded protein: CASSAIDNEQFF.

Turning to this clone: Other nucleotide sequences in the sample specify the same CDR3. The CDR3 is CATSRDQQPQHF. CDR3 nucleotide sequence: TGTGCCACCAGCAGAGACCAACAGCCCCAGCATTTT. V and J are TRBV15 and TRBJ1-5; no clear D. V lost 0 bases to trimming and J lost 7 bases, with 4 bases between them. This CDR3 has 12 residues. From germline, CDR1 is LNHNV and CDR2 YYDKDF (reference sequence).

This chain connects TRBV18 to TRBJ2-1; 7 nucleotides match TRBD2. V lost 8 bases, J lost 5 bases, and 9 bases stayed unmatched. CDR3 length: 14 residues. Germline CDR1 is KGHSH and CDR2 is LQKENI. CDR3 sequence (DNA): TGTGCCAGCACCCCTGCGGGAGTCGACAATGAGCAGTTCTTC. Encoded protein: CASTPAGVDNEQFF.

This clone turned up a few times. This rearrangement joins TRBV11-1 to TRBJ2-3; the D is unclear. Per the germline V gene, CDR1 is SGHAT and CDR2 is FQDESV (reference sequence). The CDR3 runs 13 residues. V was shortened by 5 bases and J by 3 bases, with 9 bases between the two germline ends. This CDR3 is CASSPPETDTQYF. The CDR3 DNA is TGTGCCAGCAGCCCCCCGGAGACAGATACGCAGTATTTT. Based on the CDR3 plus reference TRBV11-1 and TRBJ2-3, the full variable domain is EAEVAQSPRYKITEKSQAVAFWCDPISGHATLYWYRQILGQGPELLVQFQDESVVDDSQLPKDRFSAERLKGVDSTLKIQPAELGDSAMYLCASSPPETDTQYFGPGTRLTVL.

The chain joins TRBV18 to TRBJ1-2; 9 bases line up with TRBD1. The CDR3 has 13 residues. Germline loops: CDR1 KGHSH, CDR2 LQKENI. V shed 4 bases and J 6 bases; nucleotides not matched to a gene: 3. Here the CDR3 reads CASSHRGLNGYTF. The CDR3 region has the DNA TGTGCCAGCTCACACAGGGGGCTAAATGGCTACACCTTC.

The chain carries TRBV5-1 and TRBJ1-4, with D unresolved. V gave up 4 bases and J gave up 7 bases, with 11 bases separating them. Germline CDR1 and CDR2: SGHRS and YFSETQ. This CDR3 contains 13 residues. The DNA of the CDR3 is TGCGCCAGCAGCCCCGCGGGCGGTGAAAAACTGTTTTTT. Residues: CASSPAGGEKLFF.

V usage is TRBV7-8 and J usage is TRBJ2-5; the match to TRBD2 covers 12 bases. This CDR3 comprises 17 residues. Unmatched junction bases numbered 8, after V lost 1 base and J lost 5 bases. Germline assignment: CDR1 SGHVS and CDR2 FQNEAQ. The chain's CDR3 is CASSLESSGRAWETQYF. The CDR3 DNA reads as TGTGCCAGCAGCTTAGAGTCTAGCGGGAGGGCCTGGGAGACCCAGTACTTC.

V is TRBV5-4 and J is TRBJ2-1; TRBD2 agrees at 16 bases. Trimming took 4 bases from V and 9 from J; bases not matched to a gene: 16. Germline loops: CDR1 SGHNT, CDR2 YYREEE (reference sequence). The CDR3 runs 19 residues. CDR3 loop: CASSGVGTSGRAQRVEQFF. The DNA for the CDR3 is TGTGCCAGCAGCGGGGTCGGGACTAGCGGGAGGGCCCAACGCGTTGAGCAGTTCTTC.

The chain uses TRBV27 and TRBJ2-5; a possible D gene is TRBD1 (6 bases). The V and J ends lost 6 bases and 5 bases respectively, with 16 bases between them. Germline V gene sequence: CDR1 MNHEY, CDR2 SMNVEV (reference sequence). The CDR3 runs to 14 residues. This CDR3 is CASSSQGIYETQYF. CDR3 nucleotides: TGTGCCAGCAGCTCCCAGGGGATATACGAGACCCAGTACTTC.

The chain couples TRBV7-3 to TRBJ1-2, with 9 bases lining up with TRBD1. V gave up 5 bases and J gave up 5 bases; unmatched junction bases: 9. The CDR3 is 15 residues long. Germline V CDR1 and CDR2: SGHTA, FQGTGA. The DNA of the CDR3 is TGTGCCAGCAGCGCGACCGGGACAGGGAAATATGGCTACACCTTC. Protein product: CASSATGTGKYGYTF.

The chain couples TRBV6-5 to TRBJ2-1; D is ambiguous. Germline V gives CDR1 MNHEY, CDR2 SVGAGI. The CDR3 contains 15 residues. Trimming removed 6 bases from V and 0 bases from J, with 12 bases in between. The CDR3 loop reads CASSSLPVSYNEQFF. CDR3 sequence (DNA): TGTGCCAGCAGCTCTCTTCCTGTCTCCTACAATGAGCAGTTCTTC.

This chain joins TRBV4-2 and TRBJ2-1, with TRBD2 matching over 7 bases. The V gene end was trimmed by 4 bases and the J gene end by 7 bases; junction bases not matched to a gene: 10. CDR3 length: 15 amino acids. Looked up from germline, CDR1 is LGHNA and CDR2 is YNFKEQ. CDR3 loop: CASSLHWRERNEQFF. CDR3 bases: TGTGCCAGCAGCCTCCATTGGCGGGAGCGAAATGAGCAGTTCTTC.

This sequence joins TRBV9 and TRBJ2-1, with TRBD2 identical over 12 bases. Germline CDR1 reads SGDLS; CDR2 reads YYNGEE. J lost 10 bases, V lost 5 bases, and 13 bases had no gene match. The CDR3 is 16 residues long. CDR3 sequence reads: CASRPPLAGGPKEQFF. For the CDR3, the DNA is TGTGCCAGCAGACCCCCCCTAGCGGGAGGGCCAAAGGAGCAGTTCTTC.

The chain is built from TRBV2 and TRBJ2-5; tentatively, D is TRBD2 (6 bases). CDR3 length: 13 residues. Germline loops: CDR1 SNHLY, CDR2 FYNNEI. V dropped 6 bases and J dropped 4 bases, with 12 bases sitting between them. The CDR3 DNA is TGTGCCAGCAGCCGGGACTCACGAGAGACCCAGTACTTC. It is translated as CASSRDSRETQYF. Filled out from reference TRBV2 and TRBJ2-5, the complete variable domain reads EPEVTQTPSHQVTQMGQEVILRCVPISNHLYFYWYRQILGQKVEFLVSFYNNEISEKSEIFDDQFSVERPDGSNFTLKIRSTKLEDSAMYFCASSRDSRETQYFGPGTRLLVL.

This chain uses TRBV2 with TRBJ1-1; possible D gene TRBD1, 6 bases. The V and J ends lost 7 bases and 5 bases respectively, with 20 bases between them. This CDR3 spans 15 amino acids. Germline CDR1 and CDR2: SNHLY and FYNNEI. CDR3 sequence: CASIAGAGGDTEAFF. DNA for the CDR3: TGTGCCAGCATAGCGGGGGCCGGAGGGGATACTGAAGCTTTCTTT.

The chain links TRBV15 to TRBJ2-2, with D perhaps TRBD2 (6 bases). The CDR3 has 19 residues. Germline V gene data show CDR1 as LNHNV and CDR2 as YYDKDF (reference sequence). V was shortened by 0 bases and J by 10 bases, with 27 bases between the two germline ends. Here the CDR3 DNA reads TGTGCCACCAGCAGAGATACGGTGTGGCGGGGAAGAGGTGTGGAGGAGCTGTTTTTT. This sequence encodes CATSRDTVWRGRGVEELFF.

The table lists this clone with a few counts. The rearrangement uses TRBV5-5 and TRBJ1-1; TRBD1 aligns across 7 bases. V shed 0 bases and J 2 bases; nucleotides not matched to a gene: 1. The CDR3 has 14 amino acids. Germline CDR1 SGHKS, CDR2 YYEKEE (reference sequence). The CDR3: CASSLEGANTEAFF. Written as DNA, the CDR3 is TGTGCCAGCAGCTTGGAGGGGGCAAACACTGAAGCTTTCTTT.

The rearrangement links TRBV4-1 to TRBJ1-4, with D tentatively TRBD1 (5 bases). Per germline, CDR1 MGHRA and CDR2 YSYEKL. The length of the CDR3 is 15 residues. The V end lost 4 bases, the J end lost 0 bases, and 9 bases lay between the germline ends. The CDR3 loop reads CASSPPGTTNEKLFF. The CDR3 coding sequence is TGCGCCAGCAGCCCGCCAGGGACAACTAATGAAAAACTGTTTTTT.